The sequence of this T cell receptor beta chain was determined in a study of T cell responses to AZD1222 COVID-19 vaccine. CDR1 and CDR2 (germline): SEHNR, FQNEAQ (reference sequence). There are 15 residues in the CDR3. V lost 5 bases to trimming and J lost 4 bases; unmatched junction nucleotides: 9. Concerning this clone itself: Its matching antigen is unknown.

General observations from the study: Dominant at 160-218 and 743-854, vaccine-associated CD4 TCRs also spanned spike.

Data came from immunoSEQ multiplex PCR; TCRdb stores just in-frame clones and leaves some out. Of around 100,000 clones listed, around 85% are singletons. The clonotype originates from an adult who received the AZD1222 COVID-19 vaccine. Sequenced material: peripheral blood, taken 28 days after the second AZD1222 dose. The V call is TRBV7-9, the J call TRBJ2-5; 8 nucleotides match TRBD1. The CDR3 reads CASSPGQGGIETQYF. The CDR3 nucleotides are TGTGCCAGCAGCCCTGGACAGGGAGGCATAGAGACCCAGTACTTC. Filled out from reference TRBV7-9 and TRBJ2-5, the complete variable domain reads DTGVSQNPRHKITKRGQNVTFRCDPISEHNRLYWYRQTLGQGPEFLTYFQNEAQLEKSRLLSDRFSAERPKGSFSTLEIQRTEQGDSAMYLCASSPGQGGIETQYFGPGTRLLVL.